This T cell receptor beta chain was recovered during a study of control samples from healthy donors and cancer patients. The CDR3 runs to 17 residues. Germline CDR1 MNHEY, CDR2 SMNVEV (reference sequence). The V segment lost 3 bases and the J segment 4 bases; nucleotides outside the gene matches: 13. Using immunoSEQ multiplex PCR, the repertoire was profiled, and TCRdb retains in-frame clones only, with some absent. The sample shows 120,000 or so clones, 80% to 90% of them seen only once. The TCR was taken from a man in his sixties in good health. Material: blood. This chain links TRBV27 with TRBJ2-7; TRBD2 aligns across 9 bases. The CDR3: CASSFFSGAGGVYEQYF. The DNA for the CDR3 is TGTGCCAGCAGTTTTTTTTCGGGAGCGGGGGGCGTATACGAGCAGTACTTC.